The entry below describes one T cell receptor beta chain. Its antigen is undetermined. Between the trimmed V and J ends, which lost 2 bases and 2 bases, there was a span of 11 bases. Germline values: CDR1 SGHAT, CDR2 FQNNGV. This CDR3 is 15 amino acids long. The sort gate was single viable CD3+CD4+CD8-CD45RO+ cells for memory CD4+ T cells. Clones were read by immunoSEQ multiplex PCR, and TCRdb kept only the in-frame ones, dropping some. The table lists approximately 61,000 clones, roughly 80% of them singletons. The data derive from a study of memory CD4+ T cells and cytomegalovirus serostatus. Study context: Healthy Belgian adult donors included nine or ten CMV-positive and some 24 CMV-negative people. Study-level results: Suggested: most of the CMV-linked TCR signature lies in CD4+ memory cells. Repertoires predicted CMV serostatus with median bootstrapped AUC of approximately 0.94.

The rearrangement links TRBV11-2 to TRBJ2-3; D remains unclear. Sequencing was carried out using memory CD4+ T cells from blood. The receptor was derived from an adult in good health and CMV-seronegative. In nucleotides, the CDR3 is TGTGCCAGCAGCTTAACCCCCGCCCCCACAGATACGCAGTATTTT. Translation gives CASSLTPAPTDTQYF.